One TCR beta chain is described in this entry. The CDR3 consists of 15 residues. V lost 7 bases and J 4 bases, leaving 20 bases between the germline ends. Germline CDR1 and CDR2: SGHVS and FQNEAQ. This entry is derived from a study of T cell responses to AZD1222 COVID-19 vaccine. Clones were read by immunoSEQ multiplex PCR, and TCRdb kept only the in-frame ones, dropping some. The data contain 90,000 to 150,000 clones, 70% to 90% of them singletons. The sequence derives from an adult in good health. The J gene is TRBJ2-7, the V gene TRBV7-8, with D possibly matching TRBD2 (7 bases). Here the sequenced sample was peripheral blood, taken on day 0 of AZD1222 vaccination. In nucleotides, the CDR3 is TGTGCCAGCAATAACCTTCGGGGGGCGTGGTACGAGCAGTACTTC. Translation: CASNNLRGAWYEQYF.